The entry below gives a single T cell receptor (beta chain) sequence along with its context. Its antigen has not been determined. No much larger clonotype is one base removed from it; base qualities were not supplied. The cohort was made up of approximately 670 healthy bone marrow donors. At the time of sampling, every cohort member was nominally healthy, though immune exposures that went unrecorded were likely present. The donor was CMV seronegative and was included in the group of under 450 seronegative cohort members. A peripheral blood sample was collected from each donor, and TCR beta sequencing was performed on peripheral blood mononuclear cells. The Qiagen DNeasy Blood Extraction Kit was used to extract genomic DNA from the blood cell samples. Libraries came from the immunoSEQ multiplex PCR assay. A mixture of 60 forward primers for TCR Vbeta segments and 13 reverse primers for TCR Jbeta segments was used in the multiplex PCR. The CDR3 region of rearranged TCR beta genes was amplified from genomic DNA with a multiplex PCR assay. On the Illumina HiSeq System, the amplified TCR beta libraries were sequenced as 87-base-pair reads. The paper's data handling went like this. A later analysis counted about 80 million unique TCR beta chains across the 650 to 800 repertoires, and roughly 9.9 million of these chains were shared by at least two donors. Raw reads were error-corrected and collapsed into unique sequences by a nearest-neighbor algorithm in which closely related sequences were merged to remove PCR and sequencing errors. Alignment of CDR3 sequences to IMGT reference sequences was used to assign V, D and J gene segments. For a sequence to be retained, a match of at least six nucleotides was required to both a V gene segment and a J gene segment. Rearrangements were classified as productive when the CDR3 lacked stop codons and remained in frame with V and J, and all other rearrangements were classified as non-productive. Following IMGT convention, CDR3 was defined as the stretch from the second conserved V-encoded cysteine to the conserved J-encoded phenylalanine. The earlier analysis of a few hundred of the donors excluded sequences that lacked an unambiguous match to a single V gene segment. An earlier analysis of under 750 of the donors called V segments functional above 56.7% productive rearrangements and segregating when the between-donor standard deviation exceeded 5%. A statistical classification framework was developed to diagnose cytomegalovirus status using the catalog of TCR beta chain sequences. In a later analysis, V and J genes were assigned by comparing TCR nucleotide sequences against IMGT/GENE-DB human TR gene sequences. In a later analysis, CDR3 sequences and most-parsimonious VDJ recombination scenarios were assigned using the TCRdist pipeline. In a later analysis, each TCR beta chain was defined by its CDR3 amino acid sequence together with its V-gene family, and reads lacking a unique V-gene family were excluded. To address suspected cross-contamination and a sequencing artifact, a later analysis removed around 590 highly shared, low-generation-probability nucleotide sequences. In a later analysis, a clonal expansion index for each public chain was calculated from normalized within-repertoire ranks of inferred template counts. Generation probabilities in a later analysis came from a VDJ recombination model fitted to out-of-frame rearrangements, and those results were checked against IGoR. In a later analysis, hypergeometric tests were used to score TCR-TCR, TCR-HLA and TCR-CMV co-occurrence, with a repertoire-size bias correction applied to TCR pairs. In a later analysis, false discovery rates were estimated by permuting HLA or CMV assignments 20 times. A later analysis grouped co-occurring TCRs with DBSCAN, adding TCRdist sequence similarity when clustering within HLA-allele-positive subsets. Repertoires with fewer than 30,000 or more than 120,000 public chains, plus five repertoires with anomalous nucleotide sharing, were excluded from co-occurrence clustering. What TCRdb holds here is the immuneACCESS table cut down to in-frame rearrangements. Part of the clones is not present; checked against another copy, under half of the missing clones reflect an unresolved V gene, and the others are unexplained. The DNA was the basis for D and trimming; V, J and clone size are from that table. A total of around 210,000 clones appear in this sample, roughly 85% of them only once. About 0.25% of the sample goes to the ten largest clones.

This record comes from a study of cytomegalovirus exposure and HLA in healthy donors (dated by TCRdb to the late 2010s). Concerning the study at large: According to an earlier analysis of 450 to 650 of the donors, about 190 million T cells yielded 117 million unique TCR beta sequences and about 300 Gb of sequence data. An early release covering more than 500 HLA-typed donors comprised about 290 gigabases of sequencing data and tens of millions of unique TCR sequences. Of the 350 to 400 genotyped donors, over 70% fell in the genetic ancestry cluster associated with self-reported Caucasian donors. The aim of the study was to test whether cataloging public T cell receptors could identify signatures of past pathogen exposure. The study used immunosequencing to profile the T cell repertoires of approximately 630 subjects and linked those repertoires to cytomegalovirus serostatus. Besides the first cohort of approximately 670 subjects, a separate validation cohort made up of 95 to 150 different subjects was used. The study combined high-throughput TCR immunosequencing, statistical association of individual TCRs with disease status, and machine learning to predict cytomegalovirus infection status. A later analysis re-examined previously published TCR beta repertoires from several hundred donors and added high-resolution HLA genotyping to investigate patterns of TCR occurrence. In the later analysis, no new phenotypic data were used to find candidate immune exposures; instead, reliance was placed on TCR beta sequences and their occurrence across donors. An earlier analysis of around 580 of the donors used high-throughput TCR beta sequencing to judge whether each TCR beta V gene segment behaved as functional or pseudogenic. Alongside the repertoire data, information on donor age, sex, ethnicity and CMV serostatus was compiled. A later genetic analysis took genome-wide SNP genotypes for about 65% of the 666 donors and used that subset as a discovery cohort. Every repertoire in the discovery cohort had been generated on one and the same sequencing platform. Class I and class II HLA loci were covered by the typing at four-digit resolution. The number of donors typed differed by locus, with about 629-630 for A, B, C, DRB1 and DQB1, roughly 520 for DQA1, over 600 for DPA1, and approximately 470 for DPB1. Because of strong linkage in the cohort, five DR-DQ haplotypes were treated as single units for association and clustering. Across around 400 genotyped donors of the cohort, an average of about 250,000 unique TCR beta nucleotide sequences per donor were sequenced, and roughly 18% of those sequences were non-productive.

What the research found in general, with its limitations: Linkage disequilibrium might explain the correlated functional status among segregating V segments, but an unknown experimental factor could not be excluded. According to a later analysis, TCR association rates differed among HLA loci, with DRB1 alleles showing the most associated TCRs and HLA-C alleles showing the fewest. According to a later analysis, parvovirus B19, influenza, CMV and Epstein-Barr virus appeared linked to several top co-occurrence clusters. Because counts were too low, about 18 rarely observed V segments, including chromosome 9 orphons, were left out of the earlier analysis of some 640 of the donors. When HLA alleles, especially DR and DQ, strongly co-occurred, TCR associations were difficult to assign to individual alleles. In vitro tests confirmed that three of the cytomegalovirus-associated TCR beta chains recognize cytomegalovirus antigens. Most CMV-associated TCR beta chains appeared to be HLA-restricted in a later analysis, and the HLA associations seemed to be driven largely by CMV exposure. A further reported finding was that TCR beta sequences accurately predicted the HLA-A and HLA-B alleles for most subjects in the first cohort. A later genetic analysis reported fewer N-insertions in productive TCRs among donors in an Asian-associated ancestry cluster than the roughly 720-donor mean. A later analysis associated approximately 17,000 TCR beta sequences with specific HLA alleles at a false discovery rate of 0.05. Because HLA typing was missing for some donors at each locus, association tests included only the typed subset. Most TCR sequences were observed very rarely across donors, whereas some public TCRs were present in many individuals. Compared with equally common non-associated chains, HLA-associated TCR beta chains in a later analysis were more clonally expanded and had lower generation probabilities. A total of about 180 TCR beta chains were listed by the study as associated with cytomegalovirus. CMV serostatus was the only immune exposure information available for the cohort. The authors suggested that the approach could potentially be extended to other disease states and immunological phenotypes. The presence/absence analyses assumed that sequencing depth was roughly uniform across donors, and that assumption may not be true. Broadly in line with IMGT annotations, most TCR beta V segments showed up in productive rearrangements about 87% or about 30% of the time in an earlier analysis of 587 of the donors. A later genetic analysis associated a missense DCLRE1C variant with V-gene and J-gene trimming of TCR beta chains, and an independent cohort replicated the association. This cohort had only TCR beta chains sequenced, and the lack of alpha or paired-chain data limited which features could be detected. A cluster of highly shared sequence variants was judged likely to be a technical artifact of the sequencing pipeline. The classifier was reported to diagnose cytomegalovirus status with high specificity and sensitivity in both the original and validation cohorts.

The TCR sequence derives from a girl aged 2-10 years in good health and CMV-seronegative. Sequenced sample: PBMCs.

DNA sequence: TGCGCCAGCAGCCTTAGCGGGGCGAACACCGGGGAGCTGTTTTTT. Its product reads: CASSLSGANTGELFF. The chain couples TRBV10-1 to TRBJ2-2, and TRBD2 aligns with 8 junction nucleotides. CDR1 WNHNN and CDR2 SYGVQD were looked up in the germline V gene (reference sequence). Here V drops 6 bases and J drops 0 bases, and the junction holds 3 bases not matched to any gene. Spanning cysteine to phenylalanine, the CDR3 consists of 15 amino acids. Solely the CDR3 DNA is kept, with 45 bases framed from the first base.